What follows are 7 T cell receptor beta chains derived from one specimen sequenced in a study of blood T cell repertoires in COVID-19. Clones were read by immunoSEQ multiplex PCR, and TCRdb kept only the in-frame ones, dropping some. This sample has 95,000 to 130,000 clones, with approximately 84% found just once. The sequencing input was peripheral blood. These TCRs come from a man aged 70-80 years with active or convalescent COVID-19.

The CDR3 spells CASRAPGQAYEQYF. The CDR3 DNA is TGTGCCTCCCGGGCTCCGGGACAGGCCTACGAGCAGTACTTC. The rearrangement uses TRBV6-5 and TRBJ2-7; 8 bases align to TRBD1. Germline V gene lookup returns CDR1 MNHEY and CDR2 SVGAGI. This CDR3 has 14 amino acids. Trimming cost V 11 bases and J 2 bases; bases outside gene matches: 11.

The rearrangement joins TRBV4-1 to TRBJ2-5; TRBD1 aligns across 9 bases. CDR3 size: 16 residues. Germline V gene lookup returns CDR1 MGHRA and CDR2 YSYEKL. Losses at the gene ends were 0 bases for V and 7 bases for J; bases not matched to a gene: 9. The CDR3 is CASSQDERTGAVTQYF. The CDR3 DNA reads TGCGCCAGCAGCCAAGACGAGAGGACAGGGGCGGTGACCCAGTACTTC.

The CDR3 DNA reads as TGTGCCATCAGTGATTTCGCCAGGTCCCCTTATGGCTACACCTTC. As protein: CAISDFARSPYGYTF. The V and J genes are TRBV10-3 and TRBJ1-2; D remains unclear. CDR3 size: 15 residues. V was trimmed by 3 bases and J by 5 bases, leaving 16 bases between them. Germline CDR1 is ENHRY and CDR2 is SYGVKD.

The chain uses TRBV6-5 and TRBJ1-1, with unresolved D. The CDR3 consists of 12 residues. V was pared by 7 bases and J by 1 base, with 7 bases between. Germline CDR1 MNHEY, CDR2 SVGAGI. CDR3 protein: CASKRGNTEAFF. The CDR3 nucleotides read TGTGCCAGCAAACGGGGGAACACTGAAGCTTTCTTT.

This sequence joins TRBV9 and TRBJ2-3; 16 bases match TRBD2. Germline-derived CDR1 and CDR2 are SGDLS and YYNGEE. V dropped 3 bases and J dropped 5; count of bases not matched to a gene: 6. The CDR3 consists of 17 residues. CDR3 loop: CASSAGTSGRARDTQYF. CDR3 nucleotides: TGTGCCAGCAGCGCCGGGACTAGCGGGAGGGCCCGAGATACGCAGTATTTT.

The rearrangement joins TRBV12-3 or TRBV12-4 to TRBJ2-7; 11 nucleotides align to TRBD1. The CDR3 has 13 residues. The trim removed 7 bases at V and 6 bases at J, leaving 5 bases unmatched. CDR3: CASTTGQGAEQYF. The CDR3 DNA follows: TGTGCCAGCACCACCGGACAGGGGGCCGAGCAGTACTTC.

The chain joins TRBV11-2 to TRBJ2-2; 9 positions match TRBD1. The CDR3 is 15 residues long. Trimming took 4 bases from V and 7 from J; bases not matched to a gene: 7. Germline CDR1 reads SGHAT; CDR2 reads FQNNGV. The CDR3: CASSSNRGRIGELFF. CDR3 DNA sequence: TGTGCCAGCAGCTCTAACAGGGGGCGCATCGGGGAGCTGTTTTTT.